This TCR beta chain was observed in a study of cytomegalovirus exposure and HLA in healthy donors. PCR primers comprised 60 Vbeta and 13 Jbeta primers. Sequencing was performed with immunoSEQ multiplex PCR; in TCRdb, only in-frame clones are kept and a portion is missing. The table records more than 95,000 clones, roughly a tenth of them present only once. The V and J ends lost 3 bases and 4 bases, in that order; junction bases with no gene match: 8. This CDR3 is 15 amino acids long. Germline V gene lookup returns CDR1 SGHRS and CDR2 YFSETQ. This clone was seen a few times. The specimen sequenced was PBMCs. The receptor's source is a man aged 35 to 55 in good health and CMV-seropositive. The rearrangement uses TRBV5-1 and TRBJ1-1, with TRBD1 identical over 8 bases. CDR3 DNA: TGCGCCAGCAGCTCGGCAGGGGGCCTAGGCACTGAAGCTTTCTTT. This gives the protein CASSSAGGLGTEAFF.